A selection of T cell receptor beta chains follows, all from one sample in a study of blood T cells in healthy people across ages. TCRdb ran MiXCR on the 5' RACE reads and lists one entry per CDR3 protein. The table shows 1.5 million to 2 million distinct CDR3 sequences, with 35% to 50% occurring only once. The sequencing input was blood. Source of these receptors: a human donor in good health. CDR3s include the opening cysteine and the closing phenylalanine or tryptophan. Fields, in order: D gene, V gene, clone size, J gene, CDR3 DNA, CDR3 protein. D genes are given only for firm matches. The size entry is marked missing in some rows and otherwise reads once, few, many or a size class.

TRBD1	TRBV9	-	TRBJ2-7	TGTGCCAGCAGCGGGAGAACCACGGGACAGGGGGACGAGCAGTACTTC	CASSGRTTGQGDEQYF
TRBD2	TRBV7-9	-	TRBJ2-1	TGTGCCAGCAGCCCATTGGATAGCGGGGAGGTGAATGAGCAGTTCTTC	CASSPLDSGEVNEQFF
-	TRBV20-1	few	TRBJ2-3	TGCAGTACTCTGCGGGGAGATACGCAGTATTTT	CSTLRGDTQYF
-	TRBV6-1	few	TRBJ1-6	TGTGCCAGCAGTGAACGGGCCTCCTATAATTCACCCCTCCACTTT	CASSERASYNSPLHF
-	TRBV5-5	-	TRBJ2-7	TGTGCCAGCAGCGGGGTGGAGGCCCAGTACTTC	CASSGVEAQYF
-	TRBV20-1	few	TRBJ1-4	TGCAGTGTCGCTAGTAGGAGAGGGGCCTTTAATGAAAAACTGTTTTTT	CSVASRRGAFNEKLFF
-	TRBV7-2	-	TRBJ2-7	TGTGCCAGCAGCTTTTACGGGTACAATGAGCAGTACTTC	CASSFYGYNEQYF
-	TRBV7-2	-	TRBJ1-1	TGTGCCAGCAGCTTACGGGGCGTCAGGGGAGTCGCTGAAGCTTTCTTT	CASSLRGVRGVAEAFF
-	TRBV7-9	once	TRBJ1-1	TGTGCCAGCACCCTTTGGGGGACTGAAGCTTTCTTT	CASTLWGTEAFF
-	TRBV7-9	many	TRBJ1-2	TGTGCCAGCAGCTTAGGGCAGGGGTTTGGCTACACCTTC	CASSLGQGFGYTF
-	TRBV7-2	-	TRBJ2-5	TGTGCCAGCAGCTTTGGTTTTAGTAGGGGATTCCAAGAGACCCAGTACTTC	CASSFGFSRGFQETQYF
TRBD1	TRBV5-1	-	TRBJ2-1	TGCGCCAGCCTCACCGGGACAGGGGGGTACAATGAGCAGTTCTTC	CASLTGTGGYNEQFF
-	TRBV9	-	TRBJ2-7	TGTGCCAGCAGCGTAGCGGGGTACCCCTACGAGCAGTACTTC	CASSVAGYPYEQYF
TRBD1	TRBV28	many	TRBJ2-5	TGTGCCAGCAGTTTTAGGACAGGGTTAGAGACCCAGTACTTC	CASSFRTGLETQYF
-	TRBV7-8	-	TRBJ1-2	TGTGCCAGCAGCTTAGCGGGGGAGGTCTATGGCTACACCTTC	CASSLAGEVYGYTF
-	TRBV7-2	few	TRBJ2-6	TGTGCCAGCAGCACCCGGACTAACTCTGGGGCCAACGTCCTGACTTTC	CASSTRTNSGANVLTF
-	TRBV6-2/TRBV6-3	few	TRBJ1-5	TGTGCCAGCACCCTTGGGGGGCTCAATCAGCCCCAGCATTTT	CASTLGGLNQPQHF
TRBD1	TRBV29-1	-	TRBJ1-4	TGCAGCGCAAACAGGGGGCTTGATGAAAAACTGTTTTTT	CSANRGLDEKLFF
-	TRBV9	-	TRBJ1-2	TGTGCCAGCTCCCCCTTCCTGGGTCGGGGCTACACCTTC	CASSPFLGRGYTF
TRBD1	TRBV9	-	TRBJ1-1	TGTGCCAGCAGAGGCACAGGGGCCGCCACTGAAGCTTTCTTT	CASRGTGAATEAFF
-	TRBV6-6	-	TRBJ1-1	TGTGCCAGCAGTTACCCCAACAGGGACACTGAAGCTTTCTTT	CASSYPNRDTEAFF
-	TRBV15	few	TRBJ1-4	TGTGCCACCAGCAGAGATTCGGGACGGCCACTTAATGAAAAACTGTTTTTT	CATSRDSGRPLNEKLFF
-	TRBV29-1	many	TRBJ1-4	TGCAGCGCGGGACGTCCGAATGAAAAACTGTTTTTT	CSAGRPNEKLFF
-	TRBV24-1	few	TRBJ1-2	TGTGCCACCAGTGGGCCACCTAACTATGGCTACACCTTC	CATSGPPNYGYTF
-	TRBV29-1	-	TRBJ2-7	TGCAGCGGGGGCCTTGACTACGAGCAGTACTTC	CSGGLDYEQYF
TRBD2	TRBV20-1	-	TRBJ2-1	TGCAGTGCTCACATCACCCCGGGACTAGCGGGGGTGGGTGAGCAGTTCTTC	CSAHITPGLAGVGEQFF
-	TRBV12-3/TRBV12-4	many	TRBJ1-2	TGTGCCAGCAGTTATCAGGGGACGTATGGCTACACCTTC	CASSYQGTYGYTF
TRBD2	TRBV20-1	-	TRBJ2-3	TGCAGTGCTAACCCGACTAGCGGGGTAGCAGATACGCAGTATTTT	CSANPTSGVADTQYF
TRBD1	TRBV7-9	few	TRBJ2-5	TGTGCCAGCAGCTTCGCGACAGGGCTCAGGGAGACCCAGTACTTC	CASSFATGLRETQYF
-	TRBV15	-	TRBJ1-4	TGTGCCACCGAAGACGAAAAACTGTTTTTT	CATEDEKLFF
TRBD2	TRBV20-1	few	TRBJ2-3	TGCAGTGCTAGAGATAGCGAGGCGGGGGGGCCAGATACGCAGTATTTT	CSARDSEAGGPDTQYF
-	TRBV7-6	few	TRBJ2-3	TGTGCCAGCAGCCCCGGGGACGGTCCTAGCACAGATACGCAGTATTTT	CASSPGDGPSTDTQYF
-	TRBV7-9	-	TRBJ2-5	TGTGCCAGCAGCCCTGCGGGCAGAAGGCTTAAAGAGACCCAGTACTTC	CASSPAGRRLKETQYF
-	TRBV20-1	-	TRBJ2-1	TGCAGTGATCAGGGCTCCTACAATGAGCAGTTCTTC	CSDQGSYNEQFF
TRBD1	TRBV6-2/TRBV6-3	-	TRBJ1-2	TGTGCCACCAAGACAGGGCTCTATGGCTACACCTTC	CATKTGLYGYTF
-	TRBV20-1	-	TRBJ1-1	TGCAGTGCTAGGTTGGGTTTAGGGAGCACTGAAGCTTTCTTT	CSARLGLGSTEAFF
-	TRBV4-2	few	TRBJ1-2	TGTGCCAGCAGCCAAGATCTGATCATGACAGAGGGTTATGGCTACACCTTC	CASSQDLIMTEGYGYTF
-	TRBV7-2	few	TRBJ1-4	TGTGCCAGCAGCTTATGGGGACGGGTATCTAATGAAAAACTGTTTTTT	CASSLWGRVSNEKLFF
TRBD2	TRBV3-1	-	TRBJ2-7	TGTGCCAGCAGCCACAGGAGTAGCGGGGGGGCAATTGAGCAGTACTTC	CASSHRSSGGAIEQYF
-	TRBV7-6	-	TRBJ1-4	TGTGCCAGCAGCTTAGCGCCTGTTGGGGGCTTTAGTAATGAAAAACTGTTTTTT	CASSLAPVGGFSNEKLFF
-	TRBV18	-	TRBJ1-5	TGTGCCAGCTCACCCGGCAGGGTGGACAATCAGCCCCAGCATTTT	CASSPGRVDNQPQHF
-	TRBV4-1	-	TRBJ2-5	TGCGCCAGCAGCCAAGATCCAGCCTCGGGCCTTAACTCGGAAGAGACCCAGTACTTC	CASSQDPASGLNSEETQYF
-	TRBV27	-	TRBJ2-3	TGTGCCAGCAGTTTTCAATTAGGGGGTACAGATACGCAGTATTTT	CASSFQLGGTDTQYF
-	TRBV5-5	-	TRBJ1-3	TGTGCCAGCAGCTTGCGCCACATGGACTCTGGAAACACCATATATTTT	CASSLRHMDSGNTIYF
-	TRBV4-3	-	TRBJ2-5	TGCGCCAGCAGCCAGGAGTACCGGGAGACCCAGTACTTC	CASSQEYRETQYF